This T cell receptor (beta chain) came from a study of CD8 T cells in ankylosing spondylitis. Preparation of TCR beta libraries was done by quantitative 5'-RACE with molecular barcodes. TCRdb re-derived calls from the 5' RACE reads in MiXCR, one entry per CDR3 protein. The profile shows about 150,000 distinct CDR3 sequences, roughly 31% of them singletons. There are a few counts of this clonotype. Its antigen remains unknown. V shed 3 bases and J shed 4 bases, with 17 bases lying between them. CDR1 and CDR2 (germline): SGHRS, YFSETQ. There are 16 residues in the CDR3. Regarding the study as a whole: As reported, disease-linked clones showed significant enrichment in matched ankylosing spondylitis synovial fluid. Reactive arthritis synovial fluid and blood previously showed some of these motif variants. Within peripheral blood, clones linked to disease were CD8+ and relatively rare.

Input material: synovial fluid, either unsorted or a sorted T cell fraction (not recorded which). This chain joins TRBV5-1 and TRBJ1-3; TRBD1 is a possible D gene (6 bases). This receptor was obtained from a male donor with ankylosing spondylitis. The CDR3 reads CASSWGPTTGGNTIYF. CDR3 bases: TGCGCCAGCAGCTGGGGGCCCACCACCGGCGGAAACACCATATATTTT.